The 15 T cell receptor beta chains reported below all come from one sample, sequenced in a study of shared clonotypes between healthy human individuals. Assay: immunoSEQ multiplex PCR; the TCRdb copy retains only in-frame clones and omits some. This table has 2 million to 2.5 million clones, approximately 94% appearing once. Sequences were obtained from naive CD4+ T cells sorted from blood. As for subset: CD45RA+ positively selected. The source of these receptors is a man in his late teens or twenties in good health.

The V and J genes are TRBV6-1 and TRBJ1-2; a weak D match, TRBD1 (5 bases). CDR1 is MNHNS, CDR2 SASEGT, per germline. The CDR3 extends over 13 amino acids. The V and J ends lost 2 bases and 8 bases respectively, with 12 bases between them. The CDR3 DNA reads TGTGCCAGCAGTGAAAAGGGGCGCGAGGGCTACACCTTC. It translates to CASSEKGREGYTF.

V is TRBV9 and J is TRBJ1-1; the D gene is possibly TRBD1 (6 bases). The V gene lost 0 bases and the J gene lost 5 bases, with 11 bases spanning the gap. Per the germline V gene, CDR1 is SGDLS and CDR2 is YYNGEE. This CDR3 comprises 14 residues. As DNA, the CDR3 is TGTGCCAGCAGCGTAGGACAGGAGAGAACTGAAGCTTTCTTT. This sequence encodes CASSVGQERTEAFF.

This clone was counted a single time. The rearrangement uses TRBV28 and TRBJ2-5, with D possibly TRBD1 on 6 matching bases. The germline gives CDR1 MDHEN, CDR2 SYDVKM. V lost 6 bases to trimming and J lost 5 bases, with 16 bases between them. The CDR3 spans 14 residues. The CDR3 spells CASSRDTPWETQYF. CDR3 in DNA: TGTGCCAGCAGCCGGGACACTCCCTGGGAGACCCAGTACTTC. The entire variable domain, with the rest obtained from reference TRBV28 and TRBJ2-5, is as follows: DVKVTQSSRYLVKRTGEKVFLECVQDMDHENMFWYRQDPGLGLRLIYFSYDVKMKEKGDIPEGYSVSREKKERFSLILESASTNQTSMYLCASSRDTPWETQYFGPGTRLLVL.

DNA of the CDR3: TGTGCCAGCAGCTTAGTCCCAGGAACCTATGGCTACACCTTC. Protein sequence: CASSLVPGTYGYTF. This chain uses TRBV11-2 with TRBJ1-2; D call uncertain. The CDR3 has 14 amino acids. The ends were cut back, 1 base at V and 4 bases at J, with 10 bases in the middle. Germline loops: CDR1 SGHAT, CDR2 FQNNGV.

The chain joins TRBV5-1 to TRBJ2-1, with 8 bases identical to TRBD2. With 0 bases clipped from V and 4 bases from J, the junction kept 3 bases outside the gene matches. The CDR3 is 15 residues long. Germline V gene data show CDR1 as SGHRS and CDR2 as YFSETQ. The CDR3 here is CASSLAVAGYNEQFF. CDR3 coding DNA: TGCGCCAGCAGCTTGGCGGTAGCGGGGTACAATGAGCAGTTCTTC. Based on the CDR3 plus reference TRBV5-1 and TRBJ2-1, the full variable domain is KAGVTQTPRYLIKTRGQQVTLSCSPISGHRSVSWYQQTPGQGLQFLFEYFSETQRNKGNFPGRFSGRQFSNSRSEMNVSTLELGDSALYLCASSLAVAGYNEQFFGPGTRLTVL.

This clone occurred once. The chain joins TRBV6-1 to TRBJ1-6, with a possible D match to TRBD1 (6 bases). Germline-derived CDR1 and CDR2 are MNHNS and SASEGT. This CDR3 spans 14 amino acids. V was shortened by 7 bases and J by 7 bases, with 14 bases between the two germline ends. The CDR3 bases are TGTGCCAGCAAACCACCCGGGACAAATTCACCCCTCCACTTT. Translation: CASKPPGTNSPLHF.

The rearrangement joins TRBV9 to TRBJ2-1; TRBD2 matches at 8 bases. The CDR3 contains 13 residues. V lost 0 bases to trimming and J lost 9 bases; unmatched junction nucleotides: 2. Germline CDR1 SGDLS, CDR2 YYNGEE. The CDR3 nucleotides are TGTGCCAGCAGCGTAGGCGGGGGGATTGAGCAGTTCTTC. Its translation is CASSVGGGIEQFF.

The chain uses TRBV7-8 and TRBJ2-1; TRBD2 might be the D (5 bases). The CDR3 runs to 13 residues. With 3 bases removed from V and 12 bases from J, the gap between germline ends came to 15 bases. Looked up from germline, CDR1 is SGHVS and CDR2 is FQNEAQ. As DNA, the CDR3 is TGTGCCAGCAGCTTGGAATCGGGATCGGGGCAGTTCTTC. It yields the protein CASSLESGSGQFF.

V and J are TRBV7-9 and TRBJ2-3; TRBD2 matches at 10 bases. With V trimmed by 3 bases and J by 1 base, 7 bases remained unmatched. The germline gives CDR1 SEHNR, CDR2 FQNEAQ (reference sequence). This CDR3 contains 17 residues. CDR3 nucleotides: TGTGCCAGCAGCTTTTGGCGCGGGACTAGCGGCACAGATACGCAGTATTTT. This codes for CASSFWRGTSGTDTQYF.

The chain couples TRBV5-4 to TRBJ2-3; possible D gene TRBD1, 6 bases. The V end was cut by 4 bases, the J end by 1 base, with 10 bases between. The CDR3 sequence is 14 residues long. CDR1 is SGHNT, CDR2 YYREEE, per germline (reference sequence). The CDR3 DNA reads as TGTGCCAGCAGCGGCGACAGGCGCACAGATACGCAGTATTTT. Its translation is CASSGDRRTDTQYF.

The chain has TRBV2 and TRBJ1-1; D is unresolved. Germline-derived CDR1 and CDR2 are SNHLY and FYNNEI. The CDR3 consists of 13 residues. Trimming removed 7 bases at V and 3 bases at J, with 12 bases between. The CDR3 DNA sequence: TGTGCCAGCAACGAGGGTTTTTACACTGAAGCTTTCTTT. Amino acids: CASNEGFYTEAFF.

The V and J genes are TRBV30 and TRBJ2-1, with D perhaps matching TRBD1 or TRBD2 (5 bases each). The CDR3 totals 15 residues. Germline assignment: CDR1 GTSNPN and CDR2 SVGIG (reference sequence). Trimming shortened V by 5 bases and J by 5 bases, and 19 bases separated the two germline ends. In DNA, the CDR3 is TGTGCCTGGGATCCTGGGGCAGGAGGCCACAATGAGCAGTTCTTC. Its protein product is CAWDPGAGGHNEQFF.

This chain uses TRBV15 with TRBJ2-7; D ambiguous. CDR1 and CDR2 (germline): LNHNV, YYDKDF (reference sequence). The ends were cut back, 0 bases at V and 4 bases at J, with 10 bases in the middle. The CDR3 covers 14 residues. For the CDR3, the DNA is TGTGCCACCAGCAGAGATTGGCAGGTTTACGAGCAGTACTTC. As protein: CATSRDWQVYEQYF.

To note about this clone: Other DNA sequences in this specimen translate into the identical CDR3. The CDR3 DNA sequence: TGCGCCAGCAGCTTGGAGGGAGCAGGATACGAGCAGTACTTC. It is translated as CASSLEGAGYEQYF. This chain joins TRBV5-1 and TRBJ2-7; TRBD2 is a possible D gene (5 bases). This CDR3 has 14 residues. Deletions cut 0 bases from V and 4 bases from J, with 11 bases between. In germline, CDR1 is SGHRS, CDR2 YFSETQ.

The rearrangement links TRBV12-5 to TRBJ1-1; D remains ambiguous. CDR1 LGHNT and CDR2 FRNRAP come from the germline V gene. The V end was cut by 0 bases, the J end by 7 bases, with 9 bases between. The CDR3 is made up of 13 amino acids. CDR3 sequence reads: CASGLVRVDEAFF. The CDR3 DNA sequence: TGTGCTAGTGGTTTGGTTAGGGTGGATGAAGCTTTCTTT.